These 11 T cell receptor beta chains originate from one sample sequenced in a study of T cells expressing NK-cell markers. Each CDR3 protein gets one entry in TCRdb, which reprocessed the 5' RACE reads and gives no DNA. The table lists 150,000 to 180,000 distinct CDR3 sequences. The specimen sequenced was blood T cells: a sorted CD56 or NKG2C T cell subset, CD4+ or CD8+ T cells, or bulk PBMC T cells (not recorded which). These receptors were obtained from a woman in her fifties or sixties in good health.

The chain carries TRBV15 and TRBJ1-4. The germline gives CDR1 LNHNV, CDR2 YYDKDF (reference sequence). The CDR3 length is 16 residues. CDR3 in amino acids: CATSREKRATNEKLFF. The whole variable domain, remainder taken from reference TRBV15 and TRBJ1-4, is DAMVIQNPRYQVTQFGKPVTLSCSQTLNHNVMYWYQQKSSQAPKLLFHYYDKDFNNEADTPDNFQSRRPNTSFCFLDIRSPGLGDTAMYLCATSREKRATNEKLFFGSGTQLSVL.

The rearrangement uses TRBV12-3 or TRBV12-4 and TRBJ2-7; TCRdb's D call of TRBD1 is untestable without DNA. The CDR3 consists of 15 residues. This CDR3 reads CASTPWGGASYEQYF.

The chain links TRBV4-1 to TRBJ2-1; the TCRdb D gene call, TRBD1, has no DNA to confirm it. From germline, CDR1 is MGHRA and CDR2 YSYEKL. The CDR3 extends over 16 amino acids. The CDR3 here is CASSQEPSGGSREQFF.

The chain employs TRBV7-9 and TRBJ2-3; TCRdb designates TRBD2, a call that cannot be tested without DNA. CDR1 SEHNR and CDR2 FQNEAQ come from the germline V gene (reference sequence). This CDR3 contains 17 residues. CDR3 loop: CASSYPITSGSTDTQYF.

V and J are TRBV14 and TRBJ2-1; TCRdb outputs TRBD1, but without DNA this stays unchecked. Per germline, CDR1 SGHDN and CDR2 FVKESK. This CDR3 spans 13 amino acids. This CDR3 is CASSHGGLNEQFF.

This chain connects TRBV4-1 to TRBJ2-1; absent DNA, TCRdb's TRBD2 call cannot be checked. Germline V gives CDR1 MGHRA, CDR2 YSYEKL. The CDR3 contains 16 residues. The CDR3 loop reads CASSQGLAGLYNEQFF.

This chain links TRBV12-3 or TRBV12-4 with TRBJ2-7; checking the TCRdb D call of TRBD2 is not possible without DNA. CDR3 length equals 15 residues. CDR3 residues: CASSPRTSGNYEQYF.

This rearrangement joins TRBV5-6 to TRBJ2-2. The CDR3 contains 12 residues. The germline V gene encodes CDR1 SGHDT and CDR2 YYEEEE. CDR3: CASSLYGGELFF.

This rearrangement joins TRBV10-3 to TRBJ2-7; without DNA, the TCRdb call of TRBD2 cannot be checked. Germline V gene lookup returns CDR1 ENHRY and CDR2 SYGVKD. The CDR3 is 16 residues long. The CDR3 loop reads CAISGEMTSGSYEQYF.

The chain is built from TRBV5-4 and TRBJ1-1; TCRdb names TRBD1, which stays unverified in the absence of DNA. The CDR3 covers 13 residues. Germline assignment: CDR1 SGHNT and CDR2 YYREEE (reference sequence). The CDR3 here is CASSKTGRPEAFF. Together with reference TRBV5-4 and TRBJ1-1, the CDR3 gives the full variable domain: ETGVTQSPTHLIKTRGQQVTLRCSSQSGHNTVSWYQQALGQGPQFIFQYYREEENGRGNFPPRFSGLQFPNYSSELNVNALELDDSALYLCASSKTGRPEAFFGQGTRLTVV.

The V and J genes are TRBV5-1 and TRBJ1-1; TCRdb's D call, TRBD1, is unchecked because there is no DNA. The CDR3 covers 16 residues. Germline V gene lookup returns CDR1 SGHRS and CDR2 YFSETQ. CDR3 region: CASSSLDRGQETEAFF.